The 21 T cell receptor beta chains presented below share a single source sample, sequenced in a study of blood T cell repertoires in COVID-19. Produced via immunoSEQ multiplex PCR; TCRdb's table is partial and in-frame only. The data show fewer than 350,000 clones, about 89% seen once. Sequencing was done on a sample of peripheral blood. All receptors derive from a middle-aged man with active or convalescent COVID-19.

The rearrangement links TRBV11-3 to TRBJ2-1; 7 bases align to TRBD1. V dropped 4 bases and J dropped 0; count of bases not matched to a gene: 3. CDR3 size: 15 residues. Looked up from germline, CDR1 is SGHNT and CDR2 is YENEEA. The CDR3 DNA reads TGTGCCAGCAGCTCACAGGGGAGCTCCTACAATGAGCAGTTCTTC. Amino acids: CASSSQGSSYNEQFF.

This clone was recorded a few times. The CDR3 reads CASSPGQGVINQPQHF. DNA for the CDR3: TGTGCCAGCTCACCAGGCCAGGGGGTGATCAATCAGCCCCAGCATTTT. The chain joins TRBV18 to TRBJ1-5, with TRBD1 identical over 7 bases. Unmatched junction bases numbered 7, after V lost 2 bases and J lost 3 bases. The CDR3 has 16 amino acids. CDR1 and CDR2 (germline): KGHSH, LQKENI. Full variable domain (remainder filled in from reference TRBV18 and TRBJ1-5): NAGVMQNPRHLVRRRGQEARLRCSPMKGHSHVYWYRQLPEEGLKFMVYLQKENIIDESGMPKERFSAEFPKEGPSILRIQQVVRGDSAAYFCASSPGQGVINQPQHFGDGTRLSIL.

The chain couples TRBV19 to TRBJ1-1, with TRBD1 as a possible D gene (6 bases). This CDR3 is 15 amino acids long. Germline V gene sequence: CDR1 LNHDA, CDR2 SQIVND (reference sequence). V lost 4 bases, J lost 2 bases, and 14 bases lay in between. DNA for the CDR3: TGTGCCAGTAGTAAACTACAGGGTCCAAACACTGAAGCTTTCTTT. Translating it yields CASSKLQGPNTEAFF. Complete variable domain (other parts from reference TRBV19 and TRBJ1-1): DGGITQSPKYLFRKEGQNVTLSCEQNLNHDAMYWYRQDPGQGLRLIYYSQIVNDFQKGDIAEGYSVSREKKESFPLTVTSAQKNPTAFYLCASSKLQGPNTEAFFGQGTRLTVV.

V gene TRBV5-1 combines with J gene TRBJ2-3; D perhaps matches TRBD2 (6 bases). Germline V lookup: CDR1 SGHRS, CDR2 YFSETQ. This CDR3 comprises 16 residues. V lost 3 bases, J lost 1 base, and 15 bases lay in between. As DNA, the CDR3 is TGCGCCAGCAGCTCCCGTGTCGGGAGAGGCACAGATACGCAGTATTTT. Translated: CASSSRVGRGTDTQYF.

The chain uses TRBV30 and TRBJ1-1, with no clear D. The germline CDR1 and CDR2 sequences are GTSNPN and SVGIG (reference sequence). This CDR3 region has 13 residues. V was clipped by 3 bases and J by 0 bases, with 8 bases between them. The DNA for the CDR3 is TGTGCCTGGAGCTTTTTAGTGAACACTGAAGCTTTCTTT. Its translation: CAWSFLVNTEAFF.

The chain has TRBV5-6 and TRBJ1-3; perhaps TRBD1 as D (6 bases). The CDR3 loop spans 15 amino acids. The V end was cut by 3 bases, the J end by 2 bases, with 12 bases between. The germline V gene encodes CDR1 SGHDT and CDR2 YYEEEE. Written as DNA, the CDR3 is TGTGCCAGCAGCTCAACAGGGAAGGCTGGAAACACCATATATTTT. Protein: CASSSTGKAGNTIYF.

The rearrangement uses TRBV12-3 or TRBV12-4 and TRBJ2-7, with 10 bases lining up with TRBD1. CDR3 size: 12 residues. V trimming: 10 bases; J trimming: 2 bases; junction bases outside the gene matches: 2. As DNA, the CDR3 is TGTGCCACTGGACAGGGGGCCTACGAGCAGTACTTC. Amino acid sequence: CATGQGAYEQYF.

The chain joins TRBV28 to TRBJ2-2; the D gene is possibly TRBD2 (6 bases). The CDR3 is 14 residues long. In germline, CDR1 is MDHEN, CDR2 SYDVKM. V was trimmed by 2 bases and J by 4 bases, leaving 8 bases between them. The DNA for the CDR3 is TGTGCCAGCAGTTTAACAGCGGGCACCGGGGAGCTGTTTTTT. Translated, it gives CASSLTAGTGELFF.

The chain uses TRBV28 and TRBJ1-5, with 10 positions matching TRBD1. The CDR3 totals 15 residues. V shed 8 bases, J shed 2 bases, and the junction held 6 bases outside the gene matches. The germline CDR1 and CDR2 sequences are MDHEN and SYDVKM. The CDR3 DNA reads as TGTGCCAGCGGTTCCGGGACAGGGGGCAATCAGCCCCAGCATTTT. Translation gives CASGSGTGGNQPQHF.

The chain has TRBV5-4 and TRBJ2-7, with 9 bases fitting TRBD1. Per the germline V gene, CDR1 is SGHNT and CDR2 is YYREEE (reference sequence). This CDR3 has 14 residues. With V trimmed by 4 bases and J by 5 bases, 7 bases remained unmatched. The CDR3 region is CASSLLGTGHEQYF. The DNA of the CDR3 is TGTGCCAGCAGCCTGTTAGGGACAGGGCACGAGCAGTACTTC.

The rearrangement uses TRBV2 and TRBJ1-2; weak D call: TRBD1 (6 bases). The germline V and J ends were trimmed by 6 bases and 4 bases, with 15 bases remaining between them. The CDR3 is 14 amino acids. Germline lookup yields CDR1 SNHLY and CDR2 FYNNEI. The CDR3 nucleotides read TGTGCCAGCAGGGAGGGGGGGAGGTTCTATGGCTACACCTTC. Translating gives CASREGGRFYGYTF.

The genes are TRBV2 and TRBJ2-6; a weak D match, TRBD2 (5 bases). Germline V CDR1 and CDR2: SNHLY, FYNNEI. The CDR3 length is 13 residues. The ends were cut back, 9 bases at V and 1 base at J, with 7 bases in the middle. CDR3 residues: CARRVSGANVLTF. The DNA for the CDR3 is TGTGCCAGGAGGGTTTCTGGGGCCAACGTCCTGACTTTC.

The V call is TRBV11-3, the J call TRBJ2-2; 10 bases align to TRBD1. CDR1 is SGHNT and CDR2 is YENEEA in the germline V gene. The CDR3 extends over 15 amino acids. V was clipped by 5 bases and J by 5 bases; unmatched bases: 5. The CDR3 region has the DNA TGTGCCAGCAGCCCGGGACAGGGGTTGACCGGGGAGCTGTTTTTT. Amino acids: CASSPGQGLTGELFF. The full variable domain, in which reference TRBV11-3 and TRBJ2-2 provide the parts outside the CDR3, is EAGVVQSPRYKIIEKKQPVAFWCNPISGHNTLYWYLQNLGQGPELLIRYENEEAVDDSQLPKDRFSAERLKGVDSTLKIQPAELGDSAVYLCASSPGQGLTGELFFGEGSRLTVL.

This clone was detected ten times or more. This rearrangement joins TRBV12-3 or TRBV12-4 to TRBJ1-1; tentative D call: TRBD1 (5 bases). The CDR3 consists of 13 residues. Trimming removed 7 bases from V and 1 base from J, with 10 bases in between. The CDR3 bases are TGTGCCAGCAATCGGGACTCGAACACTGAAGCTTTCTTT. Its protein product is CASNRDSNTEAFF.

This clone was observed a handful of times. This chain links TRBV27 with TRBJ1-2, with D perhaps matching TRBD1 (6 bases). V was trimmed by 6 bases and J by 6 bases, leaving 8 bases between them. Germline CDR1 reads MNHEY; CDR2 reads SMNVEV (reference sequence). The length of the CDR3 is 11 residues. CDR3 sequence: CASRDRNGYTF. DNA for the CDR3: TGTGCCAGCAGGGACAGAAATGGCTACACCTTC.

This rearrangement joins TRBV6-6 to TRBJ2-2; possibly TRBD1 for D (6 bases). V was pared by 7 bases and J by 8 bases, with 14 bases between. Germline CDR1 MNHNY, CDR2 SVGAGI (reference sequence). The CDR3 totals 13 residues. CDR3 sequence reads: CASTGQPIGELFF. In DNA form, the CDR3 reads TGTGCCAGCACCGGACAGCCCATAGGGGAGCTGTTTTTT.

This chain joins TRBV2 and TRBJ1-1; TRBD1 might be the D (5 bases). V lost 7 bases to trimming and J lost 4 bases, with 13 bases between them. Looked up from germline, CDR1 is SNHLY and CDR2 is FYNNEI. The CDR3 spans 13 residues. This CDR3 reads CASTPRQSTEAFF. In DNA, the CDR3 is TGTGCCAGCACGCCTCGACAGTCCACTGAAGCTTTCTTT.

CDR3 sequence (DNA): TGTGCCAGCACAGACAGCTCTGGGGCCAACGTCCTGACTTTC. This translates into CASTDSSGANVLTF. The chain links TRBV2 to TRBJ2-6, with a weak D call TRBD1 (5 bases). The CDR3 length is 14 residues. Germline CDR1 and CDR2: SNHLY and FYNNEI. V was shortened by 7 bases and J by 0 bases, with 7 bases between the two germline ends.

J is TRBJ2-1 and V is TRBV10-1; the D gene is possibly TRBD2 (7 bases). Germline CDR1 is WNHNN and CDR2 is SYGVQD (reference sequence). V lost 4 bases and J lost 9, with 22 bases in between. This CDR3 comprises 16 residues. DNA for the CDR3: TGCGCCAGCAGTGCCGGGACTTTAGGGGGGGGTTCTGAGCAGTTCTTC. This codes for CASSAGTLGGGSEQFF.

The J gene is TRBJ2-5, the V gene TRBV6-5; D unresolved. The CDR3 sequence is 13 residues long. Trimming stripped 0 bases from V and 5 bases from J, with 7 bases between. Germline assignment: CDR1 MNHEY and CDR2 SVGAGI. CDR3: CASSYSVAETQYF. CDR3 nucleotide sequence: TGTGCCAGCAGTTACTCGGTTGCGGAGACCCAGTACTTC.

The CDR3 sequence: CAAGILANNSPLHF. CDR3 coding DNA: TGTGCCGCGGGGATTTTGGCCAACAATTCACCCCTCCACTTT. The chain has TRBV6-5 and TRBJ1-6; D remains ambiguous. Germline lookup yields CDR1 MNHEY and CDR2 SVGAGI. The CDR3 extends over 14 amino acids. The V gene lost 11 bases and the J gene lost 7 bases, with 18 bases spanning the gap.